The 5 T cell receptor beta chains in this list originate from one sample, sequenced in a study of blood T cell repertoires in COVID-19. Profiled with immunoSEQ multiplex PCR; TCRdb holds only in-frame clones, not every one. The sample has some 250,000 clones, approximately 86% seen once. Material: peripheral blood. Source of these receptors: a man aged 25-45 years with active or convalescent COVID-19.

This clone was recorded a few times. The genes are TRBV29-1 and TRBJ2-4; unclear D gene. CDR1 SQVTM and CDR2 ANQGSEA come from the germline V gene. There are 13 residues in the CDR3. The V gene lost 4 bases and the J gene lost 1 base, with 8 bases spanning the gap. CDR3 coding DNA: TGCAGCGTTGTCGGTATCGCCAAAAACATTCAGTACTTC. This encodes CSVVGIAKNIQYF.

The chain combines TRBV27 with TRBJ1-2; D gene unclear. Germline V CDR1 and CDR2: MNHEY, SMNVEV (reference sequence). The CDR3 is 13 amino acids. With 0 bases removed from V and 2 bases from J, the gap between germline ends came to 4 bases. For the CDR3, the DNA is TGTGCCAGCAGTTTATCCACAAACTATGGCTACACCTTC. Protein product: CASSLSTNYGYTF.

A word on this clone: The same CDR3 can be traced to other DNA sequences in this sample. V gene TRBV5-1 combines with J gene TRBJ2-5; 8 nucleotides align to TRBD2. The CDR3 has 15 residues. Germline-derived CDR1 and CDR2 are SGHRS and YFSETQ. V trimming: 4 bases; J trimming: 2 bases; junction bases outside the gene matches: 7. CDR3 loop: CASSPSGGRQETQYF. The CDR3 DNA reads as TGCGCCAGCAGCCCGAGCGGGGGCCGACAAGAGACCCAGTACTTC.

V and J are TRBV11-1 and TRBJ1-1, with 9 positions matching TRBD1. The CDR3 is 12 amino acids. Germline V gives CDR1 SGHAT, CDR2 FQDESV (reference sequence). With 4 bases clipped from V and 8 bases from J, the junction kept 2 bases outside the gene matches. CDR3 protein: CASSSDRGEAFF. The CDR3 DNA sequence: TGTGCCAGCAGCTCAGACAGGGGGGAAGCTTTCTTT.

V is TRBV27 and J is TRBJ1-6; D not resolved. Germline-derived CDR1 and CDR2 are MNHEY and SMNVEV (reference sequence). Trimming removed 6 bases from V and 4 bases from J, with 13 bases in between. The CDR3 has 15 amino acids. The CDR3 bases are TGTGCCAGCAGAGTGTACACGACATATAATTCACCCCTCCACTTT. Protein product: CASRVYTTYNSPLHF.